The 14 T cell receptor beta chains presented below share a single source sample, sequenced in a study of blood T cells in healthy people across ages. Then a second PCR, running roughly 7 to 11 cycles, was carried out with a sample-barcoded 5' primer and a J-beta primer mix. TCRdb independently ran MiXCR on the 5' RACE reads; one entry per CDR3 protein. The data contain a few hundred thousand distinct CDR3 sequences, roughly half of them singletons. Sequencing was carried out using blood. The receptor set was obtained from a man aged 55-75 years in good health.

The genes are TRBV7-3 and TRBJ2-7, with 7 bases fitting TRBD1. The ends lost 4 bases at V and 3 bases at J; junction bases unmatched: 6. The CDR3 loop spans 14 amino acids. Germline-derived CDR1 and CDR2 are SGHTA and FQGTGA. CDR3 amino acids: CASSYAGGRYEQYF. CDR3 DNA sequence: TGTGCCAGCAGCTATGCAGGGGGTCGCTACGAGCAGTACTTC.

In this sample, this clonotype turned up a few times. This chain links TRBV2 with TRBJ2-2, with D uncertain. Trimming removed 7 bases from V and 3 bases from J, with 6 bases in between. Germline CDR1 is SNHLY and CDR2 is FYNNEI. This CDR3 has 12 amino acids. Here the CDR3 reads CASNTDTGELFF. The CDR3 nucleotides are TGTGCCAGCAATACCGACACCGGGGAGCTGTTTTTT.

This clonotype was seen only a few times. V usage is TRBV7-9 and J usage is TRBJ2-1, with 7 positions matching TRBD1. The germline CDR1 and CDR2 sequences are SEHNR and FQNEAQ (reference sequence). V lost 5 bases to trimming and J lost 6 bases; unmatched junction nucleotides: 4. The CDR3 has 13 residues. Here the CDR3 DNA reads TGTGCCAGCAGCCACGACAGGGTCAATGAGCAGTTCTTC. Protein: CASSHDRVNEQFF.

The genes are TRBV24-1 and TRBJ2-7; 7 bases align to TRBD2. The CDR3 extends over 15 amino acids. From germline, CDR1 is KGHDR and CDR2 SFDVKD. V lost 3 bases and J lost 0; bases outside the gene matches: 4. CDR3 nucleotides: TGTGCCACCAGTGATACTAGCGAGCCCTCCTACGAGCAGTACTTC. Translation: CATSDTSEPSYEQYF.

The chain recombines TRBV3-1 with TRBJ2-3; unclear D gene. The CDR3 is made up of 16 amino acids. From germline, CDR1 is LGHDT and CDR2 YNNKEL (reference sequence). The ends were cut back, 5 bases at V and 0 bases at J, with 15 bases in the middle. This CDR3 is CASSNQAGISTDTQYF. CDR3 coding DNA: TGTGCCAGCAGCAACCAGGCAGGAATCAGCACAGATACGCAGTATTTT.

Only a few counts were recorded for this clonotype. The CDR3 loop reads CSARDLGYQTQYF. In DNA, the CDR3 is TGCAGTGCTAGAGATCTAGGGTATCAGACCCAGTACTTC. This sequence joins TRBV20-1 and TRBJ2-5; D is unclear. In germline, CDR1 is DFQATT, CDR2 SNEGSKA (reference sequence). The V end was cut by 0 bases, the J end by 6 bases, with 11 bases between. The CDR3 has 13 residues.

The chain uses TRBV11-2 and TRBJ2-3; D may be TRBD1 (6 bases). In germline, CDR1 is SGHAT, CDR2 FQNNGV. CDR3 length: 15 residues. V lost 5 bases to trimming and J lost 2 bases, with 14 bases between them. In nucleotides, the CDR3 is TGTGCCAGCAGCCTCCCCCCAGGGGTCACAGATACGCAGTATTTT. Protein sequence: CASSLPPGVTDTQYF.

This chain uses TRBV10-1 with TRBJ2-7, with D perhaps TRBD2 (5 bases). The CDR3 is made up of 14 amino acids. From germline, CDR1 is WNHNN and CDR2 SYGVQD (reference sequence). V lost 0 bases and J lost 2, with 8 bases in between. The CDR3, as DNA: TGCGCCAGCAGTGAGTCGAGCGGCCCCTACGAGCAGTACTTC. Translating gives CASSESSGPYEQYF.

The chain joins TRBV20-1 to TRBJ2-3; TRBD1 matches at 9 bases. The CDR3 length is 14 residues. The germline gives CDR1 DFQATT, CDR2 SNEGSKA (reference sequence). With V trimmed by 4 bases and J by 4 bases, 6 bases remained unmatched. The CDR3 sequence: CSATTGGVADTQYF. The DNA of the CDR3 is TGCAGTGCTACGACAGGGGGGGTTGCAGATACGCAGTATTTT.

This chain's CDR3 is CASSQAPGQGSYEQYF. The CDR3 coding sequence is TGTGCCAGCAGCCAAGCACCGGGACAGGGCTCCTACGAGCAGTACTTC. V and J are TRBV7-2 and TRBJ2-7; 9 nucleotides line up with TRBD1. V dropped 5 bases and J dropped 0; count of bases not matched to a gene: 8. Looked up from germline, CDR1 is SGHTA and CDR2 is FQGNSA. This CDR3 has 16 amino acids. Drawing the rest from reference TRBV7-2 and TRBJ2-7, the complete variable domain is GAGVSQSPSNKVTEKGKDVELRCDPISGHTALYWYRQSLGQGLEFLIYFQGNSAPDKSGLPSDRFSAERTGGSVSTLTIQRTQQEDSAVYLCASSQAPGQGSYEQYFGPGTRLTVT.

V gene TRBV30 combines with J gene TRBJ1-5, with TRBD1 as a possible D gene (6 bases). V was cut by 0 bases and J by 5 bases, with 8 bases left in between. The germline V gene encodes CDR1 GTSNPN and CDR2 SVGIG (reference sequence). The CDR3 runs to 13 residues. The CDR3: CAWSVHRDQPQHF. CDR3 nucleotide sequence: TGTGCCTGGAGTGTCCACAGGGATCAGCCCCAGCATTTT.

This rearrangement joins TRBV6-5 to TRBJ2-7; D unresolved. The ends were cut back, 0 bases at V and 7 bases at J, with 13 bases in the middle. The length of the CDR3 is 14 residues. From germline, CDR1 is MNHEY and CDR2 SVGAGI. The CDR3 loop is CASSYSRQNNEQYF. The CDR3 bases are TGTGCCAGCAGTTACTCGCGGCAGAACAATGAGCAGTACTTC.

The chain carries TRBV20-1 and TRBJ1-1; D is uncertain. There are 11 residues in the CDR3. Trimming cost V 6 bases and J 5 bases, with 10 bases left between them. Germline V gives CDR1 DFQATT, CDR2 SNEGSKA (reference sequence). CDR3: CSATWRTEAFF. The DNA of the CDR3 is TGCAGTGCAACGTGGAGGACTGAAGCTTTCTTT.

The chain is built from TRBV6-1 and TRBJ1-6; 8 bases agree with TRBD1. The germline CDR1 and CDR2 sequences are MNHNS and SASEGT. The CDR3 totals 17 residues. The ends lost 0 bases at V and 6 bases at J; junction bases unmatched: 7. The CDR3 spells CASSEAGRGRFNSPLHF. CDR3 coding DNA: TGTGCCAGCAGTGAAGCGGGCAGGGGGCGCTTTAATTCACCCCTCCACTTT.